This TCR beta chain stems from a study of T-cell reconstitution after alpha-beta-depleted transplantation in children. The germline CDR1 and CDR2 sequences are WSHSY and SAAADI. This CDR3 contains 15 residues. V was shortened by 3 bases and J by 0 bases, with 12 bases between the two germline ends. TCRbeta library construction was performed incorporating unique molecular identifiers. TCRdb redid the calling of the PCR reads with MiXCR, one entry per CDR3 protein. Among approximately 980,000 distinct CDR3 sequences listed, about 29% were seen once. The rearrangement links TRBV10-2 to TRBJ2-7; D unclear. The sequencing here drew on PBMCs, mostly from graft donor cells, taken 360 days after TCRalphabeta/CD19-depleted stem cell transplant. This receptor was taken from a boy under two years old who had a stem cell transplant for SCID, so the T cells may come from the graft donor. The CDR3 region is CASSEFTLSSYEQYF. Here the CDR3 DNA reads TGCGCCAGCAGTGAATTCACCCTTAGCTCCTACGAGCAGTACTTC.